This T cell receptor (beta chain) was captured in a study of blood T cell repertoires in COVID-19. In the authors' methods: Amplification of reference gene primers provided the estimated nucleated cell counts. Clones were read by immunoSEQ multiplex PCR, and TCRdb kept only the in-frame ones, dropping some. D and trimming were read from the DNA, whereas the V and J calls and clone size are those reported in that table. The data contain around 250,000 clones, about four fifths of them singletons. This TCR derives from a woman under 30 with acute or convalescent COVID-19. Sample: peripheral blood.

The CDR3 coding sequence is TGTGCCAGCAGCTTCGGGGGTTTCCAAGAGACCCAGTACTTC. Its protein is CASSFGGFQETQYF. The chain employs TRBV7-2 and TRBJ2-5; D perhaps matches TRBD2 (6 bases). The V gene lost 3 bases and the J gene lost 1 base, with 9 bases spanning the gap. The CDR3 covers 14 residues. Germline V gene lookup returns CDR1 SGHTA and CDR2 FQGNSA. Combining the CDR3 with reference TRBV7-2 and TRBJ2-5 gives the whole variable domain GAGVSQSPSNKVTEKGKDVELRCDPISGHTALYWYRQSLGQGLEFLIYFQGNSAPDKSGLPSDRFSAERTGGSVSTLTIQRTQQEDSAVYLCASSFGGFQETQYFGPGTRLLVL.